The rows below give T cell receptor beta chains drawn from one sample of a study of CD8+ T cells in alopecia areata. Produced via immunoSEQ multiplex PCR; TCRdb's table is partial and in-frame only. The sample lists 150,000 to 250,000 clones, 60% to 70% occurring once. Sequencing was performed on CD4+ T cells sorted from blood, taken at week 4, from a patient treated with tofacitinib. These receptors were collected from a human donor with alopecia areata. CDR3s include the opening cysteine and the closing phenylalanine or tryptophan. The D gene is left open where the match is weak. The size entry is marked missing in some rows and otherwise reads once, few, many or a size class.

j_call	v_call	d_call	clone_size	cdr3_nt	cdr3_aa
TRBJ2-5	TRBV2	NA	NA	TGTGCCAGCAGTGAAGCGCGGGATGGGGGCGGTCACCAAGAGACCCAGTACTTC	CASSEARDGGGHQETQYF
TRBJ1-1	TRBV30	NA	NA	TGTGCCTGGAGTGTACTCCGGGGAAGGAGCACTGAAGCTTTCTTT	CAWSVLRGRSTEAFF
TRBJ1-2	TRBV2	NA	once	TGTGCCAGCAACCCCGGGATCGTCTATGGCTACACCTTC	CASNPGIVYGYTF
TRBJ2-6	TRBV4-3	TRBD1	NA	TGCGCCAGCAGCCAAGGCCGGGACAGGACGATAATTGGGGCCAACGTCCTGACTTTC	CASSQGRDRTIIGANVLTF
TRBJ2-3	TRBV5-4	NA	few	TGTGCCAGCAGCACAAAGGAAGGGAATGCAGATACGCAGTATTTT	CASSTKEGNADTQYF
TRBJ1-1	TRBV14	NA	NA	TGTGCCAGCAGCCCCACAGTGAACACTGAAGCTTTCTTT	CASSPTVNTEAFF
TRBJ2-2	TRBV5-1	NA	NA	TGCGCCAGCAGCCCGGGCCCGAACACCGGGGAGCTGTTTTTT	CASSPGPNTGELFF
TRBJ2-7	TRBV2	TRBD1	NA	TGTGCCAGCAGTGAACTCGGGACGGCCGGGACAGGGGGCTCCTACGAGCAGTACTTC	CASSELGTAGTGGSYEQYF
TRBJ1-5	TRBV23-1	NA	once	TGCGCCAATCCTGACCGGGCCGGGGACAATCAGCCCCAGCATTTT	CANPDRAGDNQPQHF
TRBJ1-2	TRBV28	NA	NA	TGTGCCAGCCTCTCTAACTATGGCTACACCTTC	CASLSNYGYTF
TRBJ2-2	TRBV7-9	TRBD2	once	TGTGCCAGCAGCCCGCGGGGGGCGTTGAACACCGGGGAGCTGTTTTTT	CASSPRGALNTGELFF
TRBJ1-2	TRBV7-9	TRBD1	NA	TGTGCCAGCAGCCCGGGACAGGACCGGCCTTTC	CASSPGQDRPF
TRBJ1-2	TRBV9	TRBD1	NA	TGTGCCAGCAGCGCCTCGCGGGACAGGGGATCCCCTGGCTACACCTTC	CASSASRDRGSPGYTF